Listed here are 7 T cell receptor beta chains from one sample, sequenced in a study of neurological immune-mediated disorders. TCRdb used MiXCR to reprocess the 5' RACE reads, holding one entry per CDR3 protein. The repertoire includes roughly 62,000 distinct CDR3 sequences, roughly 11% of them detected once, and 1.5% to 2% sits in the top ten. The sequencing sample was made of PBMCs. These receptors were taken from a man between 60 and 75 years old in good health.

This chain links TRBV18 with TRBJ1-3; D might be TRBD1 (5 bases). Trimming stripped 0 bases from V and 2 bases from J, with 14 bases between. The germline V gene has CDR1 KGHSH and CDR2 LQKENI. The CDR3 length is 17 residues. The CDR3 reads CASSPPEGRVTGNTIYF. For the CDR3, the DNA is TGTGCCAGCTCACCACCGGAGGGCAGGGTTACTGGAAACACCATATATTTT.

This clonotype was recorded many times. This chain connects TRBV5-1 to TRBJ2-2; tentatively, D is TRBD1 (5 bases). Germline CDR1 SGHRS, CDR2 YFSETQ. Trimming took 5 bases from V and 2 from J, leaving 19 bases between them. The CDR3 length is 17 residues. The CDR3 DNA is TGCGCCAGCAGTCCGCGACAGTCGTGGGGAAACACCGGGGAGCTGTTTTTT. Translation: CASSPRQSWGNTGELFF. Complete variable domain (other parts from reference TRBV5-1 and TRBJ2-2): KAGVTQTPRYLIKTRGQQVTLSCSPISGHRSVSWYQQTPGQGLQFLFEYFSETQRNKGNFPGRFSGRQFSNSRSEMNVSTLELGDSALYLCASSPRQSWGNTGELFFGEGSRLTVL.

This clonotype was seen ten or more times. The DNA of the CDR3 is TGCAGTGCTAGAGTCCCAGAGAGCAATCAGCCCCAGCATTTT. Its translation is CSARVPESNQPQHF. V gene TRBV20-1 combines with J gene TRBJ1-5; D not resolved. Germline CDR1 reads DFQATT; CDR2 reads SNEGSKA (reference sequence). V lost 1 base, J lost 1 base, and 8 bases lay in between. CDR3 length equals 14 residues.

This clonotype has at least ten counts. The chain has TRBV2 and TRBJ1-5; 7 nucleotides match TRBD1. The J segment lost 4 bases and the V segment lost 7 bases, leaving 7 bases of the junction unmatched. The germline gives CDR1 SNHLY, CDR2 FYNNEI. The CDR3 extends over 14 amino acids. The DNA for the CDR3 is TGTGCCAGCACCATAGACAGGGTTAATCAGCCCCAGCATTTT. Amino acid sequence: CASTIDRVNQPQHF.

This clonotype appeared many times. The genes are TRBV5-1 and TRBJ2-1; perhaps D is TRBD1 or TRBD2 (5 bases each). The V gene's germline CDR1 is SGHRS and CDR2 YFSETQ. The V and J ends lost 1 base and 0 bases respectively, with 11 bases between them. The CDR3 totals 16 residues. Here the CDR3 reads CASSLRGIASYNEQFF. In DNA form, the CDR3 reads TGCGCCAGCAGCTTGCGGGGCATCGCCTCCTACAATGAGCAGTTCTTC.

There are many counts of this clonotype. The chain joins TRBV7-2 to TRBJ2-7; 9 bases match TRBD2. This CDR3 has 14 amino acids. Losses at the gene ends were 5 bases for V and 4 bases for J; bases not matched to a gene: 6. Germline V gene data show CDR1 as SGHTA and CDR2 as FQGNSA. CDR3 nucleotide sequence: TGTGCCAGCAGCATCGGACTAGCGAGATACGAGCAGTACTTC. Translating gives CASSIGLARYEQYF.

This clonotype has a count of ten or more. V usage is TRBV20-1 and J usage is TRBJ2-3; D ambiguous. The CDR3 length is 14 residues. Trimming cost V 1 base and J 2 bases, with 10 bases left between them. Looked up from germline, CDR1 is DFQATT and CDR2 is SNEGSKA (reference sequence). The CDR3: CSARAKAYTDTQYF. Here the CDR3 DNA reads TGCAGTGCTAGAGCGAAGGCTTACACAGATACGCAGTATTTT.